The rows below give T cell receptor beta chains drawn from one sample of a study of CD8 T cells in Susac syndrome. TCRdb passed the immunoSEQ multiplex PCR reads through MiXCR, listing each CDR3 protein once. The sample has around 150,000 distinct CDR3 sequences, just under 95% seen once. The sample was CD8+ T cells from PBMCs. All receptors derive from a human donor with Susac syndrome. Each CDR3 is given with its conserved first and last residue. D genes are given only for firm matches. Where a row states a size, it is once, few, many or the class of an expanded clone; other rows omit it.

D gene	J gene	V gene	CDR3 length	clone size	CDR3 protein	CDR3 DNA
.	TRBJ2-7	TRBV13	15	.	CASSSSERLSYEQYF	TGTGCCAGCAGCTCGAGCGAAAGGCTCTCCTACGAGCAGTACTTC
TRBD2	TRBJ2-7	TRBV12-3/TRBV12-4	14	.	CASNGGDRFYEQYF	TGTGCCAGCAACGGGGGGGACCGCTTCTACGAGCAGTACTTC
.	TRBJ2-3	TRBV3-1	15	.	CASSQVDSHTDTQYF	TGTGCCAGCAGCCAAGTGGACAGTCACACAGATACGCAGTATTTT
TRBD1	TRBJ2-5	TRBV5-6	14	.	CASSFGTVQETQYF	TGTGCCAGCAGCTTCGGGACAGTCCAAGAGACCCAGTACTTC
TRBD1	TRBJ1-2	TRBV4-1	17	.	CASSGRGQGPQDYGYTF	TGCGCCAGCAGCGGTCGGGGACAGGGTCCGCAAGACTATGGCTACACCTTC
.	TRBJ2-7	TRBV10-3	16	.	CAISEIQETSLDEQYF	TGTGCCATCAGTGAGATTCAGGAGACTAGTCTAGACGAGCAGTACTTC
.	TRBJ1-2	TRBV5-4	15	.	CASSSLLQGKDGYTF	TGTGCCAGCAGCTCTCTACTACAGGGAAAGGATGGCTACACCTTC
.	TRBJ1-1	TRBV20-1	15	.	CSARDHGGGNTEAFF	TGCAGTGCTAGAGATCATGGCGGGGGGAACACTGAAGCTTTCTTT
.	TRBJ2-5	TRBV29-1	17	.	CSVEPAFELVVQETQYF	TGCAGCGTTGAACCCGCCTTTGAATTGGTCGTACAAGAGACCCAGTACTTC
.	TRBJ1-1	TRBV27	11	.	CASSYHTEAFF	TGTGCCAGCAGTTATCACACTGAAGCTTTCTTT
TRBD2	TRBJ2-2	TRBV27	16	.	CASSLGTSGITGELFF	TGTGCCAGCAGTTTAGGGACTAGCGGGATCACCGGGGAGCTGTTTTTT
.	TRBJ2-3	TRBV13	16	.	CASSLYVGLSTDTQYF	TGTGCCAGCAGCTTATACGTGGGCTTAAGCACAGATACGCAGTATTTT
.	TRBJ2-7	TRBV6-6	13	.	CASSSDSLYEQYF	TGTGCCAGCAGTTCGGACAGCCTCTACGAGCAGTACTTC
.	TRBJ2-2	TRBV19	12	.	CASSVGYGELFF	TGTGCCAGTAGTGTAGGTTACGGGGAGCTGTTTTTT
TRBD1	TRBJ2-3	TRBV24-1	16	.	CATSEGWTGTTDTQYF	TGTGCCACCAGTGAGGGCTGGACAGGTACCACAGATACGCAGTATTTT
.	TRBJ2-3	TRBV29-1	13	.	CSARSGRTDTQYF	TGCAGCGCCCGTAGCGGCCGCACAGATACGCAGTATTTT
.	TRBJ2-7	TRBV4-1	13	.	CASSQDGNGEQYF	TGCGCCAGCAGCCAAGATGGTAATGGCGAGCAGTACTTC
TRBD1	TRBJ1-1	TRBV7-3	15	.	CASTKGDRLNTEAFF	TGTGCCAGCACCAAAGGGGACAGGTTGAACACTGAAGCTTTCTTT
.	TRBJ2-2	TRBV2	16	once	CASSVSVGELAGELFF	TGTGCCAGCAGTGTTTCGGTCGGGGAGCTAGCCGGGGAGCTGTTTTTT
TRBD1	TRBJ2-5	TRBV11-2	16	.	CASSLSPGQVKETQYF	TGTGCCAGCAGCTTAAGCCCGGGACAGGTTAAAGAGACCCAGTACTTC
TRBD1	TRBJ2-1	TRBV28	14	.	CASSTGAAYNEQFF	TGTGCCAGCTCGACAGGGGCCGCCTACAATGAGCAGTTCTTC
.	TRBJ2-1	TRBV20-1	14	.	CSARDWASQFEQFF	TGCAGTGCTAGAGATTGGGCTAGCCAGTTTGAGCAGTTCTTC
TRBD1	TRBJ1-2	TRBV2	16	.	CASSAGTGIITYGYTF	TGTGCCAGCAGCGCCGGGACAGGGATCATCACCTATGGCTACACCTTC
.	TRBJ2-7	TRBV10-3	13	.	CAISGPPAYEQYF	TGTGCCATCAGTGGTCCTCCCGCCTACGAGCAGTACTTC
.	TRBJ1-5	TRBV19	15	.	CASPESGTYNQPQHF	TGTGCCAGTCCCGAATCAGGGACTTACAATCAGCCCCAGCATTTT
.	TRBJ2-7	TRBV12-3/TRBV12-4	14	few	CASSLSGRPYEQYF	TGTGCCAGCAGTTTATCGGGACGCCCCTACGAGCAGTACTTC
.	TRBJ2-7	TRBV29-1	12	.	CSAGYGSYEQYF	TGCAGCGCCGGATACGGTTCCTACGAGCAGTACTTC
TRBD2	TRBJ2-7	TRBV11-2	16	.	CASSSIWAGGAYEQYF	TGTGCCAGCAGCTCGATCTGGGCGGGAGGAGCCTACGAGCAGTACTTC
.	TRBJ2-7	TRBV20-1	13	.	CSADGQNINEQYF	TGCAGTGCTGACGGACAGAACATCAACGAGCAGTACTTC
TRBD1	TRBJ2-1	TRBV19	15	.	CASSIGGTGYNEQFF	TGTGCCAGTAGTATTGGAGGGACAGGGTACAATGAGCAGTTCTTC
.	TRBJ1-2	TRBV6-1	16	.	CASSQKSRDGFYGYTF	TGTGCCAGCAGTCAAAAGTCCCGGGACGGATTCTATGGCTACACCTTC
.	TRBJ2-3	TRBV27	13	.	CASSLYPENTQYF	TGTGCCAGCAGTTTGTACCCCGAAAATACGCAGTATTTT
.	TRBJ1-1	TRBV5-1	13	.	CASSPRWDTEAFF	TGCGCCAGCAGCCCACGTTGGGACACTGAAGCTTTCTTT
TRBD1	TRBJ2-1	TRBV9	15	.	CASSGGTGVYNEQFF	TGTGCCAGCAGCGGCGGGACAGGGGTCTACAATGAGCAGTTCTTC
TRBD1	TRBJ2-3	TRBV4-1	19	.	CASSQEDVRGLKTTDTQYF	TGCGCCAGCAGCCAAGAAGATGTAAGGGGGCTGAAAACCACAGATACGCAGTATTTT
TRBD2	TRBJ2-1	TRBV7-6	14	once	CASSPFGGDNEQFF	TGTGCCAGCAGCCCCTTCGGGGGGGACAATGAGCAGTTCTTC
TRBD1	TRBJ1-2	TRBV11-1	13	.	CASSETGTYGYTF	TGTGCCAGCAGCGAGACAGGGACCTATGGCTACACCTTC